Each of the 23 T cell receptor beta chains below was sequenced from the same sample in a study of cytomegalovirus exposure and HLA in healthy donors. Researchers ran the PCR with 60 Vbeta and 13 Jbeta primers. Profiling relied on immunoSEQ multiplex PCR, and the TCRdb table lists in-frame clones only, not all of them. This table has around 120,000 clones, 80% appearing once. The sequencing input was PBMCs. Receptors were obtained from a female donor in good health and CMV-seropositive.

The genes are TRBV27 and TRBJ2-7; possible D gene TRBD2, 6 bases. The CDR3 consists of 14 residues. Germline V gene data show CDR1 as MNHEY and CDR2 as SMNVEV (reference sequence). V lost 5 bases, J lost 5 bases, and 16 bases lay in between. Written as DNA, the CDR3 is TGTGCCAGCAGTCTCCTCCCAGGGAGGAACGAGCAGTACTTC. Its translation is CASSLLPGRNEQYF.

J is TRBJ1-5 and V is TRBV27, with D unclear. Germline V gene data show CDR1 as MNHEY and CDR2 as SMNVEV (reference sequence). This CDR3 is 14 amino acids long. Trimming pared 2 bases from V and 1 base from J, leaving 6 bases between. The CDR3: CASSLRLSNQPQHF. Written as DNA, the CDR3 is TGTGCCAGCAGTTTAAGACTGAGCAATCAGCCCCAGCATTTT.

V and J are TRBV6-1 and TRBJ1-1; 8 bases are shared with TRBD1. Trimming at V came to 4 bases and at J to 5 bases, leaving 6 bases not matched to a gene. The length of the CDR3 is 14 residues. From germline, CDR1 is MNHNS and CDR2 SASEGT. The CDR3 DNA sequence: TGTGCCAGCAGTGCCGACAGGGGAGGGACTGAAGCTTTCTTT. It specifies CASSADRGGTEAFF.

The chain combines TRBV28 with TRBJ1-2, with D maybe TRBD1 (5 bases). This CDR3 spans 12 amino acids. The germline gives CDR1 MDHEN, CDR2 SYDVKM. In DNA form, the CDR3 reads TGTGCAATAGGGGCGTCAATCTATGGCTACACCTTC. This translates into CAIGASIYGYTF.

The chain's CDR3 is CASSQGGGGDNEQFF. The CDR3 coding sequence is TGCGCCAGCAGCCAAGGAGGGGGCGGGGATAATGAGCAGTTCTTC. The chain is built from TRBV4-3 and TRBJ2-1; possible D gene TRBD1, 7 bases. This CDR3 comprises 15 residues. CDR1 is LGHNA, CDR2 YSLEER, per germline. Trimming took off 1 base at V and 7 bases at J, with 14 bases between the two ends.

CDR3 sequence reads: CSATDRTPLHF. CDR3 coding DNA: TGCAGTGCCACAGACAGGACACCCCTCCACTTT. The chain has TRBV20-1 and TRBJ1-6; D is possibly TRBD1 (6 bases). The CDR3 is made up of 11 amino acids. Germline assignment: CDR1 DFQATT and CDR2 SNEGSKA (reference sequence). Trimming cost V 6 bases and J 11 bases, with 11 bases left between them.

The chain is built from TRBV19 and TRBJ1-1, with D unresolved. The CDR3 is 15 residues long. Germline V gives CDR1 LNHDA, CDR2 SQIVND (reference sequence). The germline V and J ends were trimmed by 3 bases and 1 base, with 12 bases remaining between them. In nucleotides, the CDR3 is TGTGCCAGTAGTATCAATTACATACGGAACACTGAAGCTTTCTTT. It specifies CASSINYIRNTEAFF. The whole variable domain, filled in from reference TRBV19 and TRBJ1-1, reads DGGITQSPKYLFRKEGQNVTLSCEQNLNHDAMYWYRQDPGQGLRLIYYSQIVNDFQKGDIAEGYSVSREKKESFPLTVTSAQKNPTAFYLCASSINYIRNTEAFFGQGTRLTVV.

The gene calls are TRBV7-8 and TRBJ2-2; 11 bases line up with TRBD2. CDR1 SGHVS and CDR2 FQNEAQ come from the germline V gene. The ends lost 1 base at V and 7 bases at J; junction bases unmatched: 8. The CDR3 is 17 residues long. The DNA of the CDR3 is TGTGCCAGCAGCTTAGTCCCGACTAGCGGGGTTTTCGGGGAGCTGTTTTTT. This gives the protein CASSLVPTSGVFGELFF.

The chain combines TRBV30 with TRBJ2-7; D is perhaps TRBD1 (6 bases). There are 11 residues in the CDR3. In germline, CDR1 is GTSNPN, CDR2 SVGIG (reference sequence). Trimming left V 3 bases short and J 6 bases short, with 9 bases between. CDR3 protein: CAWRRDTEQYF. The DNA for the CDR3 is TGTGCCTGGAGACGGGACACCGAGCAGTACTTC.

V gene TRBV9 combines with J gene TRBJ2-1; 10 bases map to TRBD2. The CDR3 has 15 amino acids. Germline loops: CDR1 SGDLS, CDR2 YYNGEE. The V gene end was trimmed by 0 bases and the J gene end by 7 bases; junction bases not matched to a gene: 4. CDR3 sequence (DNA): TGTGCCAGCAGCGTAGACCCAGCGGGGGGGAATGAGCAGTTCTTC. It yields the protein CASSVDPAGGNEQFF.

The chain is built from TRBV10-3 and TRBJ1-5, with TRBD1 as a possible D gene (5 bases). V was clipped by 2 bases and J by 7 bases, with 15 bases between them. Germline CDR1 and CDR2: ENHRY and SYGVKD. CDR3 length: 15 residues. CDR3 DNA: TGTGCCATCAGTGAGGCGGGGGGTGGTGGACAGCCCCAGCATTTT. Translated, it gives CAISEAGGGGQPQHF.

The chain combines TRBV6-6 with TRBJ2-7, with D perhaps matching TRBD2 (6 bases). The CDR3 is 14 residues long. From germline, CDR1 is MNHNY and CDR2 SVGAGI (reference sequence). The V and J ends lost 4 bases and 3 bases respectively, with 13 bases between them. CDR3 DNA sequence: TGTGCCAGCAGTTTCGGGACTGGGAGCTACGAGCAGTACTTC. The encoded protein is CASSFGTGSYEQYF.

This clone was counted only a few times. The gene calls are TRBV2 and TRBJ1-1, with a tentative D call TRBD1 (5 bases). CDR1 SNHLY and CDR2 FYNNEI come from the germline V gene. The length of the CDR3 is 14 residues. The V gene lost 6 bases and the J gene lost 0 bases, with 11 bases spanning the gap. CDR3 in DNA: TGTGCCAGCAGGGGTGACAGCATGAACACTGAAGCTTTCTTT. Its translation is CASRGDSMNTEAFF.

The table lists this clone with a few counts. Other DNA sequences from this sample encode an identical CDR3 as well. The rearrangement uses TRBV7-3 and TRBJ1-6, with D unclear. The CDR3 sequence is 13 residues long. The V and J ends lost 1 base and 8 bases respectively, with 6 bases between them. Per germline, CDR1 SGHTA and CDR2 FQGTGA. The CDR3: CASSLMRDSPLHF. CDR3 DNA: TGTGCCAGCAGCTTAATGAGGGATTCACCCCTCCACTTT. Full variable domain (rest looked up from reference TRBV7-3 and TRBJ1-6): GAGVSQTPSNKVTEKGKYVELRCDPISGHTALYWYRQSLGQGPEFLIYFQGTGAADDSGLPNDRFFAVRPEGSVSTLKIQRTERGDSAVYLCASSLMRDSPLHFGNGTRLTVT.

In its sample, this clone was seen once. The chain recombines TRBV5-4 with TRBJ2-5; weak D call: TRBD2 (6 bases). Germline CDR1 is SGHNT and CDR2 is YYREEE (reference sequence). The CDR3 runs to 15 residues. V lost 2 bases and J lost 4, with 15 bases in between. CDR3 bases: TGTGCCAGCAGCTTAGGAGGGGCGCTTCTAGAGACCCAGTACTTC. As protein: CASSLGGALLETQYF.

This chain joins TRBV2 and TRBJ1-5; no reliable D call. Germline loops: CDR1 SNHLY, CDR2 FYNNEI. The V end was cut by 3 bases, the J end by 6 bases, with 12 bases between. CDR3 length equals 14 residues. The CDR3: CASSDRRDSQPQHF. For the CDR3, the DNA is TGTGCCAGCAGTGACCGTCGGGATTCTCAGCCCCAGCATTTT.

The gene calls are TRBV4-2 and TRBJ2-7; TRBD1 matches 10 bases. This CDR3 spans 15 amino acids. The germline V gene has CDR1 LGHNA and CDR2 YNFKEQ. V trimming: 4 bases; J trimming: 5 bases; junction bases outside the gene matches: 8. The CDR3: CASSPRDRGPHEQYF. The CDR3, as DNA: TGTGCCAGCAGCCCCCGGGACAGGGGCCCCCACGAGCAGTACTTC.

This rearrangement joins TRBV13 to TRBJ1-5, with TRBD1 identical over 9 bases. The CDR3 is 18 residues long. Per germline, CDR1 PRHDT and CDR2 FYEKMQ (reference sequence). Trimming removed 0 bases from V and 0 bases from J; junction bases left unmatched: 6. The CDR3 DNA is TGTGCCAGCAGCTTAGGGGGACAGGGAAGGTATAGCAATCAGCCCCAGCATTTT. It translates to CASSLGGQGRYSNQPQHF.

The chain carries TRBV7-9 and TRBJ2-5; a weak D match, TRBD2 (7 bases). This CDR3 is built from 15 residues. Trimming removed 1 base from V and 5 bases from J, with 14 bases in between. The V gene's germline CDR1 is SEHNR and CDR2 FQNEAQ (reference sequence). The chain's CDR3 is CASSLGGGGYETQYF. The CDR3 DNA reads as TGTGCCAGCAGCTTAGGCGGCGGGGGCTATGAGACCCAGTACTTC.

The chain employs TRBV27 and TRBJ2-5, with D possibly matching TRBD2 (7 bases). The V end lost 6 bases, the J end lost 1 base, and 15 bases lay between the germline ends. Germline CDR1 reads MNHEY; CDR2 reads SMNVEV (reference sequence). There are 15 residues in the CDR3. DNA of the CDR3: TGTGCCAGCAGCGGCCCGGCGGGGGCCCAAGAGACCCAGTACTTC. It codes for CASSGPAGAQETQYF.

The CDR3 DNA follows: TGTGCCAGTAGTGCTGTAGGGACAACACCAAATTCACCCCTCCACTTT. Translating it yields CASSAVGTTPNSPLHF. The chain joins TRBV19 to TRBJ1-6; TRBD1 is a possible D gene (6 bases). Trimming removed 5 bases from V and 7 bases from J, with 18 bases in between. CDR1 and CDR2 from the germline V gene are LNHDA and SQIVND (reference sequence). The CDR3 is made up of 16 amino acids.

The gene calls are TRBV30 and TRBJ1-1; D is perhaps TRBD1 (5 bases). The CDR3 covers 15 residues. The V and J ends lost 3 bases and 4 bases respectively, with 18 bases between them. CDR1 is GTSNPN and CDR2 is SVGIG in the germline V gene (reference sequence). In nucleotides, the CDR3 is TGTGCCTGGAGCAAGACAGTGAACGCTGGCACTGAAGCTTTCTTT. It encodes CAWSKTVNAGTEAFF.

The chain carries TRBV30 and TRBJ1-1, with 8 bases aligning to TRBD1. V lost 2 bases, J lost 5 bases, and 7 bases stayed unmatched. This CDR3 has 14 amino acids. Germline CDR1 is GTSNPN and CDR2 is SVGIG (reference sequence). The CDR3 DNA is TGTGCCTGGAGTTCCACAGGGGGGCGGACTGAAGCTTTCTTT. As protein: CAWSSTGGRTEAFF.